These 4 T cell receptor beta chains were sequenced from one sample in a study of CD8 T cells in ankylosing spondylitis. No cognate antigen is known for these TCRs. Regarding the study as a whole: For ankylosing spondylitis blood, a TCR beta motif of several highly homologous variants appeared characteristic.

TCRdb analysed the 5' RACE reads with MiXCR anew, one entry per CDR3 protein. The sample has fewer than 650,000 distinct CDR3 sequences; roughly an eighth are singletons. The sequencing sample was made of blood, either unsorted or a sorted T cell fraction (not recorded which). The receptors come from a male donor with ankylosing spondylitis.

The J gene is TRBJ2-7, the V gene TRBV6-2 or TRBV6-3; 10 nucleotides agree with TRBD2. Per the germline V gene, CDR1 is MNHEY and CDR2 is SVGEGT. This CDR3 has 19 residues. V was pared by 2 bases and J by 2 bases, with 15 bases of the junction left unmatched. CDR3 loop: CASSYPRMRGLAVPYEQYV. The CDR3 DNA follows: TGTGCCAGCAGTTACCCGCGAATGAGAGGACTAGCGGTCCCCTACGAGCAGTACGTC.

This clonotype was picked up a small number of times. This sequence joins TRBV10-3 and TRBJ2-5, with 8 bases fitting TRBD1. Per germline, CDR1 ENHRY and CDR2 SYGVKD. Trimming cost V 7 bases and J 3 bases; bases outside gene matches: 4. CDR3 size: 13 residues. CDR3 residues: CAITPDREETQYF. Written as DNA, the CDR3 is TGTGCCATCACCCCGGACAGGGAAGAGACCCAGTACTTC.

This clonotype was picked up a small number of times. V and J are TRBV7-6 and TRBJ1-1, with D tentatively TRBD1 (6 bases). V shed 2 bases and J shed 1 base, with 14 bases lying between them. The CDR3 has 16 residues. Looked up from germline, CDR1 is SGHVS and CDR2 is FNYEAQ. CDR3 protein: CASSLMGQGPNTEAFF. DNA of the CDR3: TGTGCCAGCAGCTTAATGGGACAAGGTCCGAACACTGAAGCTTTCTTT.

This clonotype was observed a few times. At one end, the junction sequence differs from germline, possibly due to a read error. The chain couples TRBV5-1 to TRBJ2-3, with 14 bases fitting TRBD2. The CDR3 loop spans 15 amino acids. Germline V gene lookup returns CDR1 SGHRS and CDR2 YFSETQ. CDR3 residues: CASIGTSGSKDTQYF. In nucleotides, the CDR3 is TGCGCCAGCATCGGGACTAGCGGGAGCAAAGATACGCAGTATTTT.